This section outlines one TCR beta chain sequence together with its context. This sample was included in a study of blood T cell repertoires in COVID-19. On the study more broadly: Donors in the United States, Italy and Spain gave samples during acute or convalescent COVID-19.

Profiling relied on immunoSEQ multiplex PCR, and the TCRdb table lists in-frame clones only, not all of them. The sample lists 44,000 or so clones; 86% were seen once. Sequences were obtained from peripheral blood. The source is a human donor in a cohort sampled during active COVID-19.

CDR3 region: CASSLAGLRDEQYF. The DNA for the CDR3 is TGTGCCAGCAGCCTCGCAGGGCTCCGCGACGAGCAGTACTTC. The V call is TRBV3-1 (or the pseudogene TRBV3-2), the J call TRBJ2-7, with a possible D match to TRBD1 (5 bases). The germline CDR1 and CDR2 sequences are LGHDT and YNNKEL (reference sequence). V lost 4 bases and J lost 5, with 15 bases in between. This CDR3 has 14 amino acids.